Below, 9 T cell receptor beta chains from the same sample are listed, as sequenced in a study of OX40 agonist ivuxolimab in advanced cancers. Sequenced by immunoSEQ multiplex PCR; TCRdb stores in-frame clones only, minus some. This sample has 14,000 to 15,000 clones, with around four fifths found just once. The material sequenced was CD4+ or CD8+ T cells sorted from blood, taken in a trial of the OX40 agonist ivuxolimab. Source of these receptors: an adult with an advanced solid tumor such as melanoma, head and neck, liver or kidney cancer.

V gene TRBV7-8 combines with J gene TRBJ2-5; 8 nucleotides align to TRBD1. The CDR3 is 14 residues long. V shed 5 bases, J shed 0 bases, and the junction held 2 bases outside the gene matches. Germline-derived CDR1 and CDR2 are SGHVS and FQNEAQ. DNA for the CDR3: TGTGCCAGCAGCGGGGACAGGTACCAAGAGACCCAGTACTTC. This translates into CASSGDRYQETQYF.

The chain couples TRBV2 to TRBJ2-7, with D hard to call. This CDR3 has 11 residues. Deletions cut 7 bases from V and 3 bases from J, with 7 bases between. Germline CDR1 is SNHLY and CDR2 is FYNNEI. CDR3 residues: CASNGFYEQYF. CDR3 bases: TGTGCCAGCAACGGATTCTACGAGCAGTACTTC.

The chain recombines TRBV19 with TRBJ1-2; no firm D call. The CDR3 is 14 residues long. Trimming took 7 bases from V and 3 from J, leaving 15 bases between them. Germline assignment: CDR1 LNHDA and CDR2 SQIVND (reference sequence). In DNA form, the CDR3 reads TGTGCCAGTACTATCAACGTCGGATACTATGGCTACACCTTC. Translation gives CASTINVGYYGYTF.

The J gene is TRBJ2-7, the V gene TRBV28; 9 bases align to TRBD1. The CDR3 runs to 15 residues. CDR1 and CDR2 (germline): MDHEN, SYDVKM. V gave up 1 base and J gave up 7 bases; unmatched junction bases: 8. In DNA form, the CDR3 reads TGTGCCAGCAGTTTATCGAACAGGGGGCTAGGAGAGCAGTACTTC. This encodes CASSLSNRGLGEQYF.

In this sample, this clone turned up a few times. One end of the junction varies from germline; a read error may be responsible. The chain carries TRBV28 and TRBJ2-7; D may be TRBD1 or TRBD2 (5 bases each). Per the germline V gene, CDR1 is MDHEN and CDR2 is SYDVKM. This CDR3 has 11 amino acids. The CDR3 is CASSSLGTSNF. In nucleotides, the CDR3 is TGTGCCAGCAGTTCCCTCGGGACCTCCAATTTC.

This chain joins TRBV7-3 and TRBJ2-3; 8 bases agree with TRBD2. The CDR3 extends over 16 amino acids. Germline loops: CDR1 SGHTA, CDR2 FQGTGA. J was trimmed by 0 bases and V by 5 bases; bases with no gene match: 7. The CDR3 DNA is TGTGCCAGCAGCCCCGGGGCTAGCGGGAGCACAGATACGCAGTATTTT. This sequence encodes CASSPGASGSTDTQYF.

By sample fraction, this clone is medium-sized. J is TRBJ2-6 and V is TRBV15; D remains unclear. Germline V lookup: CDR1 LNHNV, CDR2 YYDKDF (reference sequence). There are 15 residues in the CDR3. The V gene lost 4 bases and the J gene lost 1 base, with 8 bases spanning the gap. CDR3 in DNA: TGTGCCACCAGCACGAGTACTTCTGGGGCCAACGTCCTGACTTTC. Residues: CATSTSTSGANVLTF.

The chain uses TRBV7-9 and TRBJ2-1, with D possibly called TRBD1 or TRBD2 (5 bases each). Germline CDR1 and CDR2: SEHNR and FQNEAQ (reference sequence). This CDR3 has 13 amino acids. Trimming pared 7 bases from V and 1 base from J, leaving 8 bases between. The CDR3 protein is CASMGESYNEQFF. In nucleotides, the CDR3 is TGTGCCAGCATGGGGGAATCCTACAATGAGCAGTTCTTC.

This chain joins TRBV7-9 and TRBJ2-3, with 8 bases aligning to TRBD2. CDR3 length: 14 residues. Germline loops: CDR1 SEHNR, CDR2 FQNEAQ (reference sequence). J was trimmed by 2 bases and V by 5 bases; bases with no gene match: 3. The CDR3 DNA reads as TGTGCCAGCAGCCTTAGCGGGGTCACAGATACGCAGTATTTT. It codes for CASSLSGVTDTQYF.